Listed below are T cell receptor beta chains from one sample, sequenced in a study of blood T cell repertoires in COVID-19. Method: immunoSEQ multiplex PCR; TCRdb's copy keeps in-frame clones and lacks some. The table lists 310,000 or so clones, about 84% of them singletons. The sequencing input was peripheral blood. These receptors all come from a woman between 45 and 65 years old with acute or convalescent COVID-19. Each CDR3 is given with its conserved first and last residue. The order of the fields is clone size, J gene, D gene, V gene, CDR3 DNA, CDR3 protein. The D gene is left open where the match is weak. Not all rows give a size; the values are once, few, many and, for expanded clones, a class.

-	TRBJ2-6	-	TRBV18	TGTGCCAGCTCACGGGGAGACTCTGGGGCCAACGTCCTGACTTTC	CASSRGDSGANVLTF
-	TRBJ2-5	TRBD1	TRBV30	TGTGCCTGGAGGGCAGGGGGAGTGGGAGAGACCCAGTACTTC	CAWRAGGVGETQYF
few	TRBJ2-7	-	TRBV6-5	TGTGCCAGCAGCCTGGCCGGGAGTTCCCACGAGCAGTACTTC	CASSLAGSSHEQYF
-	TRBJ1-4	TRBD1	TRBV5-1	TGCGCCAGCAGTTCAAGGGGGCGGGAAGATGAAAAACTGTTTTTT	CASSSRGREDEKLFF
-	TRBJ1-5	-	TRBV28	TGTGCCAGCAGTTTCCTAGGGGTAGGGCAGCCCCAGCATTTT	CASSFLGVGQPQHF
-	TRBJ1-2	-	TRBV6-1	TGTGCCAGCAGTGAACCGGTTGTCGACACCTTC	CASSEPVVDTF
-	TRBJ2-1	-	TRBV7-9	TGTGCCAGCAGGTCCGGCGGGCTGGGACTCGGTCGGGATGAGCAGTTCTTC	CASRSGGLGLGRDEQFF
-	TRBJ1-1	-	TRBV27	TGTGCCAGCAGTTTATCTTGGACAGAGAACACTGAAGCTTTCTTT	CASSLSWTENTEAFF
-	TRBJ1-4	TRBD1	TRBV5-4	TGTGCCAGCAGCTCCCCCGGACAGGGCTATGAAAAACTGTTTTTT	CASSSPGQGYEKLFF
-	TRBJ1-3	TRBD1	TRBV28	TGTGCCAGCAGTTGGACAGGGGCCGACATATATTTT	CASSWTGADIYF
-	TRBJ2-7	-	TRBV21-1	TGTGCCAGCAGCGGGATCGCTTTCCCTCGTCCGGGGCAGGGACAGGGGGCCCACGAGCAGTACTTC	CASSGIAFPRPGQGQGAHEQYF
-	TRBJ2-7	-	TRBV14	TGTGCCAGCAGCCCTCGGTCGGGTTTCTACGAGCAGTACTTC	CASSPRSGFYEQYF
-	TRBJ1-6	-	TRBV2	TGTGCCAGCAGCTTCGAGGGTGTGGATAAGGTTTCACCCCTCCACTTT	CASSFEGVDKVSPLHF
-	TRBJ2-1	-	TRBV7-8	TGTGCCAGCAGCTTAGGGCGGAGGGGAGTCCGGGAGCAGTTCTTC	CASSLGRRGVREQFF
-	TRBJ2-7	TRBD1	TRBV6-1	TGTGCCAGCAGTGAACGGAGACAGGGGGCCCGCATCTACGAGCAGTACTTC	CASSERRQGARIYEQYF
-	TRBJ2-3	-	TRBV11-2	TGTGCCAGCAGCATCGTTGCAGATACGCAGTATTTT	CASSIVADTQYF
-	TRBJ2-7	TRBD1	TRBV28	TGTGCCAGCAGTTTACCGGACAGGGGGCTCTACGAGCAGTACTTC	CASSLPDRGLYEQYF
once	TRBJ1-4	TRBD1	TRBV4-3	TGCGCCAGCAGCCAAGATTTCAGTGGCAGGGGGAGTGAAAAACTGTTTTTT	CASSQDFSGRGSEKLFF
once	TRBJ1-6	-	TRBV5-1	TGCGCCAGCAGCTTGACAGGGACCTATAATTCACCCCTCCACTTT	CASSLTGTYNSPLHF
-	TRBJ2-5	TRBD1	TRBV18	TGTGCCAGCTCACTAGGGACAGGGGGAACTCAAGAGACCCAGTACTTC	CASSLGTGGTQETQYF
-	TRBJ2-7	TRBD2	TRBV2	TGTGCCAGCAGGCCTAGCGGGACCTACGAGCAGTACTTC	CASRPSGTYEQYF
-	TRBJ2-5	-	TRBV5-6	TGTGCCAGCAGCCCACCGGGAGAGACCCAGTACTTC	CASSPPGETQYF
once	TRBJ1-6	-	TRBV4-1	TGCGCCAGCAGCCCAGGGCAGGGTTTAGGTTCACCCCTCCACTTT	CASSPGQGLGSPLHF
-	TRBJ1-2	TRBD1	TRBV29-1	TGCAGCGTTGAAGATAGGGGGCGACAGGGGAACTATGGCTACACCTTC	CSVEDRGRQGNYGYTF
-	TRBJ2-1	TRBD2	TRBV2	TGTGCCAGCAGATCCCTAGCGGGAGGCAATGAGCAGTTCTTC	CASRSLAGGNEQFF
-	TRBJ2-6	-	TRBV7-8	TGTGCCAGCACCCCCCGGCTAGTCAGGACACGATTCTCTGGGGCCAACGTCCTGACTTTC	CASTPRLVRTRFSGANVLTF
-	TRBJ2-5	TRBD1	TRBV15	TGTGCCACCAGCAGAGCGGGCAGGGGGAAAGAGACCCAGTACTTC	CATSRAGRGKETQYF
-	TRBJ1-1	TRBD1	TRBV6-6	TGTGCCAGCAGTTACACGACAGGGAGCACTGAAGCTTTCTTT	CASSYTTGSTEAFF
-	TRBJ1-5	-	TRBV28	TGTGCCAGCAGTTTCGGAGGGGATGGGGTTCAGCCCCAGCATTTT	CASSFGGDGVQPQHF
-	TRBJ2-2	TRBD1	TRBV19	TGTGCCACCAAGGGACAGTCGAACACCGGGGAGCTGTTTTTT	CATKGQSNTGELFF
-	TRBJ1-2	TRBD1	TRBV4-2	TGTGCCAGCAGCCAAGATGTAAGGGGGCGCCGCTATGGCTACACCTTC	CASSQDVRGRRYGYTF
once	TRBJ1-5	TRBD1	TRBV11-1	TGTGCCAGCAGCTCCCCCGGACAGGGGAAGGATCAGCCCCAGCATTTT	CASSSPGQGKDQPQHF
-	TRBJ1-2	-	TRBV2	TGTGCCAGCAGCTGGGACACAGGCGTTCTTGGCTACACCTTC	CASSWDTGVLGYTF
once	TRBJ1-1	-	TRBV19	TGTGCCAGTGGCCGCCGGGGTAACACTGAAGCTTTCTTT	CASGRRGNTEAFF
few	TRBJ2-1	-	TRBV19	TGTGCCAGTAGTATAGGGGGCTGGAGGGCCGATGAGCAGTTCTTC	CASSIGGWRADEQFF
-	TRBJ1-1	-	TRBV5-1	TGCGCCAGCAGCTTGGTCCGGGTTGGTTATGGCACTGAAGCTTTCTTT	CASSLVRVGYGTEAFF
-	TRBJ2-7	TRBD2	TRBV5-1	TGCGCCAGCAGCTTGAGGCTAGCGGGAGGAATCGACGAGCAGTACTTC	CASSLRLAGGIDEQYF
few	TRBJ2-1	TRBD1	TRBV7-8	TGTGCCAGCAGCTCAGGGACAGGGGACAATGAGCAGTTCTTC	CASSSGTGDNEQFF
few	TRBJ2-1	TRBD2	TRBV3-1/TRBV3-2	TGTGCCAGCAGCCAGACTAGCGGGGGGAATGAGCAGTTCTTC	CASSQTSGGNEQFF
-	TRBJ2-3	-	TRBV11-3	TGTGCCAGCAGCCTACCAGGGGCAGATACGCAGTATTTT	CASSLPGADTQYF
-	TRBJ2-7	TRBD2	TRBV6-5	TGTGCCAGCAGTCGACGAACTAGCGGGAGAAAGGTGCAGTACTTC	CASSRRTSGRKVQYF
-	TRBJ2-7	TRBD1	TRBV19	TGTGCCAGTAGTGCGTCCGGGACAGCGGCTTACGAGCAGTACTTC	CASSASGTAAYEQYF
-	TRBJ1-5	-	TRBV24-1	TGTGCCACCAGTGCGAACCGACAGAATCAGCCCCAGCATTTT	CATSANRQNQPQHF
-	TRBJ2-3	TRBD2	TRBV12-5	TGTGCTAGTGGTTTGGTACTAGCGGGAGACGGTAGCACAGATACGCAGTATTTT	CASGLVLAGDGSTDTQYF
-	TRBJ1-3	-	TRBV30	TGTGCCTGGGCACTGAATGGCAGGCCAACTGGAAACACCATATATTTT	CAWALNGRPTGNTIYF
-	TRBJ1-1	-	TRBV7-2	TGTGCCAGCAGCTTAGGAGGGACAAAGAACACTGAAGCTTTCTTT	CASSLGGTKNTEAFF
-	TRBJ1-3	TRBD1	TRBV5-1	TGCGCCAGCAGCTTGGCAGGGGGCGGAAACACCATATATTTT	CASSLAGGGNTIYF
-	TRBJ1-1	TRBD1	TRBV5-4	TGTGCCAGCAGTTCACAGGGGGCCTACACTGAAGCTTTCTTT	CASSSQGAYTEAFF
-	TRBJ1-5	TRBD1	TRBV6-6	TGTGCCACCGGGGACAGGGGGACTGATCAGCCCCAGCATTTT	CATGDRGTDQPQHF
-	TRBJ1-4	-	TRBV5-1	TGCGCCAGCGGTACTGGAGAAGGCTTCCCTGAAAAACTGTTTTTT	CASGTGEGFPEKLFF
-	TRBJ1-1	-	TRBV29-1	TGCAGCGTTGTACCAGGGGAGTCTGAAGCTTTCTTT	CSVVPGESEAFF
-	TRBJ1-6	TRBD1	TRBV28	TGTGCCAGCAGTTTATCAGGGGGAATGGGATCACCCCTCCACTTT	CASSLSGGMGSPLHF
-	TRBJ1-2	TRBD1	TRBV6-6	TGTGCCAGCAGTTGGGACAGGGGGTACTATGGCTACACCTTC	CASSWDRGYYGYTF
-	TRBJ1-5	-	TRBV28	TGTGCCAGCAGTTTATTTCGTTTAGAGCCCCAGCATTTT	CASSLFRLEPQHF
few	TRBJ2-1	TRBD1	TRBV9	TGTGCCAGCAGCCCACCGGGACAGGGTAGCAATGAGCAGTTCTTC	CASSPPGQGSNEQFF